Shown below are 10 T cell receptor beta chains from a single sample sequenced in a study of blood T cell repertoires in COVID-19. Clones were sequenced by immunoSEQ multiplex PCR, and TCRdb holds only the in-frame ones, with some missing. The sample shows roughly 220,000 clones, almost 90% of them seen only once. What was sequenced was PBMCs or T cells enriched from blood (not recorded which). These receptors were taken from a man aged 25 to 40 who had been exposed to COVID-19.

The sample holds a few counts of this clone. V gene TRBV6-4 combines with J gene TRBJ2-1, with TRBD2 matching over 14 bases. With 5 bases clipped from V and 7 bases from J, the junction kept 4 bases outside the gene matches. Looked up from germline, CDR1 is MRHNA and CDR2 is SNTAGT. This CDR3 region has 15 residues. CDR3 protein: CASSSGTSGGNEQFF. The CDR3 DNA is TGTGCCAGCAGTTCCGGGACTAGCGGGGGTAATGAGCAGTTCTTC.

This chain joins TRBV2 and TRBJ1-2; no reliable D call. Trimming removed 7 bases at V and 0 bases at J, with 6 bases between. CDR1 SNHLY and CDR2 FYNNEI come from the germline V gene. This CDR3 contains 12 residues. CDR3: CASKLTNYGYTF. The CDR3 DNA is TGTGCCAGCAAACTAACTAACTATGGCTACACCTTC.

The chain has TRBV2 and TRBJ2-2; TRBD1 aligns across 7 bases. CDR3 length equals 15 residues. Germline CDR1 reads SNHLY; CDR2 reads FYNNEI. With 6 bases clipped from V and 3 bases from J, the junction kept 7 bases outside the gene matches. CDR3 in amino acids: CASRLDRLYTGELFF. Here the CDR3 DNA reads TGTGCCAGCAGGTTGGACAGGTTATACACCGGGGAGCTGTTTTTT.

The CDR3 region has the DNA TGTGCCAGCAGCCGGCGACTAGCGGGGGGGCCAGATACGCAGTATTTT. Translating gives CASSRRLAGGPDTQYF. This rearrangement joins TRBV11-3 to TRBJ2-3, with TRBD2 matching 14 bases. The CDR3 is 16 residues long. The germline V gene has CDR1 SGHNT and CDR2 YENEEA. V was pared by 5 bases and J by 4 bases, with 5 bases of the junction left unmatched.

The chain couples TRBV10-3 to TRBJ1-4; D perhaps matches TRBD1 (5 bases). The V gene's germline CDR1 is ENHRY and CDR2 SYGVKD. There are 14 residues in the CDR3. The V end lost 4 bases, the J end lost 5 bases, and 11 bases lay between the germline ends. As DNA, the CDR3 is TGTGCCATCAGTGTGGACATTCGCAATGAAAAACTGTTTTTT. Translation: CAISVDIRNEKLFF.

The DNA of the CDR3 is TGTGCCAGTACTAGAGACAGGGTGAGATCACCCCTCCACTTT. Its translation is CASTRDRVRSPLHF. The J gene is TRBJ1-6, the V gene TRBV6-5, with 7 nucleotides matching TRBD1. V lost 9 bases and J lost 10; bases outside the gene matches: 12. The CDR3 is 14 residues long. CDR1 and CDR2 (germline): MNHEY, SVGAGI.

The J gene is TRBJ2-2, the V gene TRBV9; D gene uncertain. V lost 4 bases, J lost 4 bases, and 11 bases lay in between. Germline CDR1 and CDR2: SGDLS and YYNGEE. This CDR3 has 14 residues. In nucleotides, the CDR3 is TGTGCCAGCAGCATGTATTCGAGCACCGGGGAGCTGTTTTTT. The encoded protein is CASSMYSSTGELFF.

Remarks on this clone: A read error may produce the germline difference seen at one junction end. CDR3 nucleotides: TGTGCCACCAGCGGAGATATAGCGGGCCACGAGCAGTACTTC. Translated: CATSGDIAGHEQYF. The chain has TRBV15 and TRBJ2-7; 7 positions agree with TRBD2. Per germline, CDR1 LNHNV and CDR2 YYDKDF (reference sequence). The CDR3 contains 14 residues.

The chain joins TRBV12-3 or TRBV12-4 to TRBJ1-6; D may be TRBD1 (6 bases). This CDR3 contains 13 residues. Trimming removed 4 bases at V and 10 bases at J, with 11 bases between. The CDR3 here is CASSSLRGSPLHF. CDR3 nucleotides: TGTGCCAGCAGTTCCCTTAGGGGGTCACCCCTCCACTTT.

The chain couples TRBV11-3 to TRBJ2-5; 9 nucleotides match TRBD2. The CDR3 sequence is 15 residues long. The V gene end was trimmed by 5 bases and the J gene end by 5 bases; junction bases not matched to a gene: 9. Germline V lookup: CDR1 SGHNT, CDR2 YENEEA. The CDR3 DNA sequence: TGTGCCAGCAGCCCGGGACTAGCCAGTTTGGAGACCCAGTACTTC. Protein product: CASSPGLASLETQYF.